This T cell receptor (beta chain) was captured by sequencing in a study of blood T cell repertoires in COVID-19. TCRdb's table, derived via immunoSEQ multiplex PCR, lists solely in-frame clones and lacks some. The sample holds 200,000 to 250,000 clones, 86% seen once. The CDR3 loop spans 13 amino acids. Looked up from germline, CDR1 is MNHEY and CDR2 is SMNVEV (reference sequence). Trimming stripped 6 bases from V and 9 bases from J, with 17 bases between. V gene TRBV27 combines with J gene TRBJ1-2; D may be TRBD1 (5 bases). The receptor was derived from a middle-aged woman with acute COVID-19. Input material: PBMCs or T cells enriched from blood (not recorded which). CDR3 protein: CASSFSDNGRYTF. For the CDR3, the DNA is TGTGCCAGCAGCTTCTCGGACAACGGGCGCTACACCTTC.